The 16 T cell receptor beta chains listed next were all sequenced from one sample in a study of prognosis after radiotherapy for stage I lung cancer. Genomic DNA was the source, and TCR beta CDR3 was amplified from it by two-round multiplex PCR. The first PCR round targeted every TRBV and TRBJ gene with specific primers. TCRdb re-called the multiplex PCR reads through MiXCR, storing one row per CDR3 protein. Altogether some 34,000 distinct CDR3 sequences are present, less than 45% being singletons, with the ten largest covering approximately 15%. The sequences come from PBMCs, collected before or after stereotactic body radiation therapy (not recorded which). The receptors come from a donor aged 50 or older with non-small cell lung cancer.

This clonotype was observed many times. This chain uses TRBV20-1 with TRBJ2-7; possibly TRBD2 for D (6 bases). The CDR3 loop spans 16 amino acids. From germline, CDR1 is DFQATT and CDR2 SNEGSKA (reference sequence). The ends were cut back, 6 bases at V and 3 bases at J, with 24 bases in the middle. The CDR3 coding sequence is TGCAGTGCCACAACCCCATTCGGGACTGGAATCTACGAGCAGTACTTC. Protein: CSATTPFGTGIYEQYF.

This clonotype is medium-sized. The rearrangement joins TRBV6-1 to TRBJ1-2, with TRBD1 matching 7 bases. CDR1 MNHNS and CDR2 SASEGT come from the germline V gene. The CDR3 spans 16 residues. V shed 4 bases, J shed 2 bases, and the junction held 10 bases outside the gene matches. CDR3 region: CASSGLNRGGNYGYTF. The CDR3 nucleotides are TGTGCCAGCAGTGGACTAAACAGGGGAGGGAACTATGGCTACACCTTC.

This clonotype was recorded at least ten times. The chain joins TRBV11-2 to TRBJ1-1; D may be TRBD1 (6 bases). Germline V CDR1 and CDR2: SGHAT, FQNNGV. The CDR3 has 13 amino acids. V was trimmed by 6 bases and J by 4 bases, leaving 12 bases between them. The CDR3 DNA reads TGTGCCAGCAGTTGGGGGCGGAGCACTGAAGCTTTCTTT. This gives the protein CASSWGRSTEAFF.

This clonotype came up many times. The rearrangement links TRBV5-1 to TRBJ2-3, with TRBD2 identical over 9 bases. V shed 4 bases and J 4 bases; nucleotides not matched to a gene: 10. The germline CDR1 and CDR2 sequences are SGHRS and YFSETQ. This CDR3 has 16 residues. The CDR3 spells CASSLTSGPAADTQYF. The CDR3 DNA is TGCGCCAGCAGCCTGACTAGCGGCCCTGCTGCAGATACGCAGTATTTT.

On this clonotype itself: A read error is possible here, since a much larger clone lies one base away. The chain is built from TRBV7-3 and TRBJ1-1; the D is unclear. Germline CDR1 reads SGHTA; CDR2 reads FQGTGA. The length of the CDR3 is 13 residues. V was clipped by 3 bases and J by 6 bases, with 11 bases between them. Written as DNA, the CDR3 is TGTGCCAGCAGCTTCAAACCGGACGCTGAAGCTTTCTTT. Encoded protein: CASSFKPDAEAFF.

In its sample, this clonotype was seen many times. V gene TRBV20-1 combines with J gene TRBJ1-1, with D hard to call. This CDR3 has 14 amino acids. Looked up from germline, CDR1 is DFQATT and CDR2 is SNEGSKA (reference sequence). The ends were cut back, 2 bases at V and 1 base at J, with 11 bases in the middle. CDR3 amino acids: CSARTGRGNTEAFF. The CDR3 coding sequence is TGCAGTGCTAGAACGGGCCGTGGGAACACTGAAGCTTTCTTT.

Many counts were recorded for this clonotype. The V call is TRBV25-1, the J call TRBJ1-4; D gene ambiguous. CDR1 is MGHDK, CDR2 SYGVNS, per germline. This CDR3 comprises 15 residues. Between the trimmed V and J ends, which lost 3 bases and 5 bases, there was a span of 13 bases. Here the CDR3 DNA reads TGTGCCAGCAGTGACGGAGGAGCTAGCAATGAAAAACTGTTTTTT. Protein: CASSDGGASNEKLFF.

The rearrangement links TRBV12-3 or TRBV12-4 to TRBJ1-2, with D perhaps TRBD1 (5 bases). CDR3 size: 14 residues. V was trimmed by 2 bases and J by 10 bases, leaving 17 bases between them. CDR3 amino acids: CASSLRQGDYFYTF. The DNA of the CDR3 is TGTGCCAGCAGTTTAAGGCAGGGAGACTATTTCTACACCTTC.

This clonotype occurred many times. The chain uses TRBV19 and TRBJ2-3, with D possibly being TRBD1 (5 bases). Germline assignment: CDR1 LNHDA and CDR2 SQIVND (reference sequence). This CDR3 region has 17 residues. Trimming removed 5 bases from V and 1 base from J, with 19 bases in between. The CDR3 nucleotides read TGTGCCAGTAGTTTCCGGTCCTCAGGGTATGGCACAGATACGCAGTATTTT. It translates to CASSFRSSGYGTDTQYF.

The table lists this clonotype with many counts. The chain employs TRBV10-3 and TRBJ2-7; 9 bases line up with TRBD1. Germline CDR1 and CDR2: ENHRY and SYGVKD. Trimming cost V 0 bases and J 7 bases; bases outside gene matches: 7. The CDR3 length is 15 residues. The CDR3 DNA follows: TGTGCCATCAGTGAGTCGGGACAGGGATCTTGGGAGCAGTACTTC. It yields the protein CAISESGQGSWEQYF.

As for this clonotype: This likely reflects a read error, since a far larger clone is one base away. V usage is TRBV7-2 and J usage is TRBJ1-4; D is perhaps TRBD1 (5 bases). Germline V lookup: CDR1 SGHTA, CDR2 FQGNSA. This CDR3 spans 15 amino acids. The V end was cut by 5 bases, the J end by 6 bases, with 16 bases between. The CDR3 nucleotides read TGTGCCAGCAGCCTGATACCCGGAGGGGATGAAAAACTGTTTTTT. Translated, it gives CASSLIPGGDEKLFF.

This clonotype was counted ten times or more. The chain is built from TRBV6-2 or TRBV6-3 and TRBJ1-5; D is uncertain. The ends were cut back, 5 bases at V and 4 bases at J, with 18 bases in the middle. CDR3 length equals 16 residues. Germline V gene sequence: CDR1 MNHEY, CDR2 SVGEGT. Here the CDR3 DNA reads TGTGCCAGCAGTGAGTTTTATAACTTGGGTAATCAGCCCCAGCATTTT. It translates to CASSEFYNLGNQPQHF.

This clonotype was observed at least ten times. CDR3 coding DNA: TGTGCCAGCAGCCGGACTAGCGGCCAAGACTACAATGAGCAGTTCTTC. Its protein is CASSRTSGQDYNEQFF. This chain links TRBV7-6 with TRBJ2-1, with TRBD2 identical over 10 bases. With V trimmed by 5 bases and J by 3 bases, 7 bases remained unmatched. The CDR3 length is 16 residues. The V gene's germline CDR1 is SGHVS and CDR2 FNYEAQ.

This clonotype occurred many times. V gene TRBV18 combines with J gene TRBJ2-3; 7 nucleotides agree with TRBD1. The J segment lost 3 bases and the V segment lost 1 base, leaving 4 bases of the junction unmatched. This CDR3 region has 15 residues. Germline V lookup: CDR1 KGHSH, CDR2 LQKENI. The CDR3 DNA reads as TGTGCCAGCTCACCACTGGGACAGATGACAGATACGCAGTATTTT. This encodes CASSPLGQMTDTQYF.

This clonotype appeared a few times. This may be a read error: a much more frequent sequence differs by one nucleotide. The CDR3, as DNA: TGTGCCAGCATCCTCCGGGACGTCAAGGAGCTGTTTTTT. Translating gives CASILRDVKELFF. The chain uses TRBV28 and TRBJ2-2; the D call may be TRBD1 or TRBD2 (5 bases each). CDR1 and CDR2 (germline): MDHEN, SYDVKM. Trimming removed 7 bases from V and 10 bases from J, with 16 bases in between. The CDR3 covers 13 residues. The full variable domain, in which reference TRBV28 and TRBJ2-2 provide the parts outside the CDR3, is DVKVTQSSRYLVKRTGEKVFLECVQDMDHENMFWYRQDPGLGLRLIYFSYDVKMKEKGDIPEGYSVSREKKERFSLILESASTNQTSMYLCASILRDVKELFFGEGSRLTVL.

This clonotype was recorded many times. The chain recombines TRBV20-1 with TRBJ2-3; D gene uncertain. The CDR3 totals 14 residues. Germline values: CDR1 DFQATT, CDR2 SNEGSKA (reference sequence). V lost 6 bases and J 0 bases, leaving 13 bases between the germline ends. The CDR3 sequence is CSAKRTESTDTQYF. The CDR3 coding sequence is TGCAGTGCGAAACGGACGGAGAGCACAGATACGCAGTATTTT.